Below, 17 T cell receptor beta chains from the same sample are listed, as sequenced in a study of cytomegalovirus exposure and HLA in healthy donors. Vbeta (60) and Jbeta (13) primers were used in the PCR. Clones were sequenced by immunoSEQ multiplex PCR, and TCRdb holds only the in-frame ones, with some missing. The sample holds 110,000 or so clones, approximately 80% seen once. The sequencing input was PBMCs. The receptors shown here come from a man between 18 and 35 years old in good health and CMV-seropositive.

The J gene is TRBJ2-2, the V gene TRBV9, with D perhaps TRBD2 (6 bases). This CDR3 spans 14 amino acids. Germline-derived CDR1 and CDR2 are SGDLS and YYNGEE. Trimming took 4 bases from V and 7 from J, leaving 14 bases between them. The CDR3 protein is CASSPLGGNGELFF. CDR3 bases: TGTGCCAGCAGCCCCTTGGGGGGAAACGGGGAGCTGTTTTTT.

The sample holds a few counts of this clone. The J gene is TRBJ1-2, the V gene TRBV2; TRBD1 matches 10 bases. After removal of 2 bases from V and 5 bases from J, the junction contained 2 bases not matched to a gene. Germline lookup yields CDR1 SNHLY and CDR2 FYNNEI. CDR3 length: 14 residues. CDR3 protein: CASSEWDRGYGYTF. For the CDR3, the DNA is TGTGCCAGCAGTGAATGGGACAGGGGTTATGGCTACACCTTC.

The rearrangement uses TRBV9 and TRBJ2-1, with TRBD2 matching 10 bases. The germline gives CDR1 SGDLS, CDR2 YYNGEE. The CDR3 length is 15 residues. Germline trimming cut 5 bases from V and 6 bases from J; bases unmatched to any gene: 8. This CDR3 reads CASSLRLAGTNEQFF. The CDR3 region has the DNA TGTGCCAGCAGTCTTAGACTAGCGGGTACCAATGAGCAGTTCTTC.

The genes are TRBV27 and TRBJ2-5, with 7 bases identical to TRBD2. The J call may be faulty, since TRBJ2-7 better matches the DNA end. The CDR3 is 18 amino acids. Germline lookup yields CDR1 MNHEY and CDR2 SMNVEV (reference sequence). The CDR3 nucleotides are TGTGCCAGCAGTTTATCGATTAGCGGGTTGACGAGCTCCTACGAGCAGTACTTC. Translation gives CASSLSISGLTSSYEQYF.

This clone was seen only once. The chain carries TRBV7-6 and TRBJ2-7, with TRBD2 matching 8 bases. Trimming took 1 base from V and 5 from J; bases not matched to a gene: 7. Germline CDR1 reads SGHVS; CDR2 reads FNYEAQ. This CDR3 is 15 amino acids long. CDR3 region: CASSLGGLVKDEQYF. As DNA, the CDR3 is TGTGCCAGCAGCTTAGGGGGACTAGTTAAAGACGAGCAGTACTTC.

This chain joins TRBV19 and TRBJ2-1, with 10 bases that match TRBD2. Trimming cost V 6 bases and J 8 bases; bases outside gene matches: 19. This CDR3 is built from 18 residues. Per germline, CDR1 LNHDA and CDR2 SQIVND (reference sequence). The CDR3 DNA is TGTGCCAGTAGGAACGACAGGGCGGCTAGCGGGAGTTATGATGAGCAGTTCTTC. As protein: CASRNDRAASGSYDEQFF. Supplemented by reference TRBV19 and TRBJ2-1, the full variable domain reads DGGITQSPKYLFRKEGQNVTLSCEQNLNHDAMYWYRQDPGQGLRLIYYSQIVNDFQKGDIAEGYSVSREKKESFPLTVTSAQKNPTAFYLCASRNDRAASGSYDEQFFGPGTRLTVL.

V gene TRBV5-1 combines with J gene TRBJ1-5; D is perhaps TRBD1 (5 bases). The CDR3 is made up of 15 amino acids. The germline V gene encodes CDR1 SGHRS and CDR2 YFSETQ. The V and J ends lost 4 bases and 3 bases respectively, with 14 bases between them. CDR3 coding DNA: TGCGCCAGCAGCCCCCTCGGGGGGAACAATCAGCCCCAGCATTTT. Protein sequence: CASSPLGGNNQPQHF.

The gene calls are TRBV28 and TRBJ2-2, with TRBD2 matching 11 bases. CDR1 is MDHEN, CDR2 SYDVKM, per germline. Trimming took 8 bases from V and 8 from J; bases not matched to a gene: 13. The CDR3 runs to 16 residues. The CDR3 DNA reads TGTGCCAGCGTGGAGTCTAGCGGGGGGCTCCGGGGGGAGCTGTTTTTT. Encoded protein: CASVESSGGLRGELFF.

This sequence joins TRBV6-5 and TRBJ2-1, with 9 bases lining up with TRBD1. V shed 4 bases and J 8 bases; nucleotides not matched to a gene: 12. CDR3 length: 16 residues. Germline V gene sequence: CDR1 MNHEY, CDR2 SVGAGI. The CDR3 DNA is TGTGCCAGCAGTTTGAATTTGGGGACAGGGACCGATGAGCAGTTCTTC. It encodes CASSLNLGTGTDEQFF.

This chain connects TRBV7-6 to TRBJ2-7, with a weak D call TRBD1 (5 bases). The V gene's germline CDR1 is SGHVS and CDR2 FNYEAQ. This CDR3 is 19 amino acids long. V was cut by 5 bases and J by 0 bases, with 26 bases left in between. The CDR3 reads CASSQSQVWVVPSSYEQYF. The CDR3 nucleotides are TGTGCCAGCAGCCAATCACAGGTTTGGGTTGTCCCGAGCTCCTACGAGCAGTACTTC.

V usage is TRBV29-1 and J usage is TRBJ1-1; a weak D match, TRBD1 (6 bases). V was cut by 7 bases and J by 4 bases, with 13 bases left in between. CDR1 is SQVTM, CDR2 ANQGSEA, per germline. CDR3 length: 12 amino acids. The CDR3 protein is CSGTTGFTEAFF. DNA for the CDR3: TGCAGCGGAACCACAGGGTTCACTGAAGCTTTCTTT.

This chain links TRBV28 with TRBJ2-7; 7 positions agree with TRBD1. V lost 7 bases, J lost 12 bases, and 18 bases stayed unmatched. The germline V gene encodes CDR1 MDHEN and CDR2 SYDVKM. The CDR3 is made up of 14 amino acids. The CDR3 DNA follows: TGTGCCAGCACTGTCGACAGGGTAGAATCCTCAGCGTACTTC. It translates to CASTVDRVESSAYF.

To note about this clone: Other DNA variants within this sample encode the same CDR3. The V and J genes are TRBV7-9 and TRBJ2-7; 9 positions match TRBD1. Germline trimming cut 5 bases from V and 4 bases from J; bases unmatched to any gene: 6. The germline CDR1 and CDR2 sequences are SEHNR and FQNEAQ (reference sequence). The CDR3 is made up of 14 amino acids. The DNA of the CDR3 is TGTGCCAGCAGCCCGCGGGACAGGGATTACGAGCAGTACTTC. As protein: CASSPRDRDYEQYF.

The V and J genes are TRBV19 and TRBJ1-5; 7 bases match TRBD1. The V and J ends lost 5 bases and 1 base, in that order; junction bases with no gene match: 2. The CDR3 has 14 amino acids. Germline V gives CDR1 LNHDA, CDR2 SQIVND (reference sequence). CDR3: CASSLQGSNQPQHF. CDR3 bases: TGTGCCAGTAGTCTACAGGGGAGCAATCAGCCCCAGCATTTT.

Worth noting for this clone: Different DNA sequences within this sample yield the same CDR3. The gene calls are TRBV19 and TRBJ1-5; D gene unclear. The V gene's germline CDR1 is LNHDA and CDR2 SQIVND (reference sequence). V gave up 3 bases and J gave up 6 bases, with 12 bases separating them. The CDR3 is 14 amino acids. The CDR3 coding sequence is TGTGCCAGTAGTATCTCGGGGAAATCTCAGCCCCAGCATTTT. This sequence encodes CASSISGKSQPQHF. Looking up the rest from reference TRBV19 and TRBJ1-5 gives the full variable domain: DGGITQSPKYLFRKEGQNVTLSCEQNLNHDAMYWYRQDPGQGLRLIYYSQIVNDFQKGDIAEGYSVSREKKESFPLTVTSAQKNPTAFYLCASSISGKSQPQHFGDGTRLSIL.

The chain joins TRBV6-6 to TRBJ2-5; 8 bases align to TRBD2. CDR1 and CDR2 (germline): MNHNY, SVGAGI (reference sequence). The J segment lost 4 bases and the V segment lost 10 bases, leaving 17 bases of the junction unmatched. This CDR3 is built from 16 residues. As DNA, the CDR3 is TGTGCCATCAGCGCCCAATCGGGGCTAGCGGGAGAGACCCAGTACTTC. Translated: CAISAQSGLAGETQYF.

The genes are TRBV7-2 and TRBJ2-2; possibly TRBD2 for D (6 bases). Trimming took off 1 base at V and 6 bases at J, with 18 bases between the two ends. Germline CDR1 reads SGHTA; CDR2 reads FQGNSA. The CDR3 is 17 amino acids. The CDR3 sequence is CASSLVGTSFLAGELFF. The CDR3 DNA sequence: TGTGCCAGCAGCTTAGTAGGAACTAGCTTTTTAGCCGGGGAGCTGTTTTTT. The whole variable domain, remainder taken from reference TRBV7-2 and TRBJ2-2, is GAGVSQSPSNKVTEKGKDVELRCDPISGHTALYWYRQSLGQGLEFLIYFQGNSAPDKSGLPSDRFSAERTGGSVSTLTIQRTQQEDSAVYLCASSLVGTSFLAGELFFGEGSRLTVL.